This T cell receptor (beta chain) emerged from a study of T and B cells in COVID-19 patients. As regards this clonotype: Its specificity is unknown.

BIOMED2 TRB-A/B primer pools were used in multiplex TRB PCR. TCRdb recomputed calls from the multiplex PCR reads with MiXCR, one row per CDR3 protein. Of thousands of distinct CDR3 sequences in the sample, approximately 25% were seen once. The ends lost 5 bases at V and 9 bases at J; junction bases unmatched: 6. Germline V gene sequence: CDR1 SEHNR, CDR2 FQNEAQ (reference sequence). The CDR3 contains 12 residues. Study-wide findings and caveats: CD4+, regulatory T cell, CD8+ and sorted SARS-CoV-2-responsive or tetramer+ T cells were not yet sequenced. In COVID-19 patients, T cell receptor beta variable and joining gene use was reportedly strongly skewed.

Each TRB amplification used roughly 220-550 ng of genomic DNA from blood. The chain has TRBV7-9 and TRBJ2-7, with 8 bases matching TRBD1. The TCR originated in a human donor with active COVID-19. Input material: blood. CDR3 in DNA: TGTGCCAGCAGCCCTGACAGGGGAAGGCAGTACTTC. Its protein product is CASSPDRGRQYF.